This entry lists 9 T cell receptor beta chains sequenced from one sample in a study of T cell repertoires in cytomegalovirus infection (dated by TCRdb to about 2019). No cognate antigen is known for these TCRs. Instrument used: Illumina HiSeq 1500. The raw public reads went through TCRdb reprocessing: fastp at Q25, MiXCR clone calling, in-frame beta chains kept. All rows with the same CDR3 protein become a single entry with the most common DNA and genes. This sample is represented by some 700,000 distinct CDR3 sequences; about 30% of them were singletons. 18% of the sample is in the top ten clones. The treatment or condition label on this specimen signifies: in vitro stimulation with specific CMV peptide epitopes to enrich CMV-specific T cells. The sequencing used cultured PBMCs, collected from culture after CMV antigen stimulation. The receptors derive from a human donor in good health (CMV status not recorded). Some clones in this sample may be carry-over from other donors' samples.

This clonotype was detected a few times. This rearrangement joins TRBV6-2 or TRBV6-3 to TRBJ2-1; possibly TRBD1 for D (6 bases). This CDR3 is built from 17 residues. V lost 0 bases to trimming and J lost 4 bases, with 16 bases between them. Germline V gene data show CDR1 as MNHEY and CDR2 as SVGEGT. The CDR3 region is CASSYSQTGWPYNEQFF. The CDR3 DNA follows: TGTGCCAGCAGTTACTCTCAGACAGGCTGGCCTTACAATGAGCAGTTCTTC.

This chain uses TRBV3-1 with TRBJ2-3; 7 bases align to TRBD1. The germline V gene has CDR1 LGHDT and CDR2 YNNKEL (reference sequence). V lost 0 bases to trimming and J lost 4 bases; unmatched junction nucleotides: 7. The CDR3 is 16 amino acids. The CDR3 bases are TGTGCCAGCAGCCAAGATTTGAGGGGGCGTTCAGATACGCAGTATTTT. This translates into CASSQDLRGRSDTQYF.

The CDR3 sequence is CASSFAGSGETQYF. DNA for the CDR3: TGTGCCAGCAGTTTCGCAGGGTCAGGAGAGACCCAGTACTTC. This chain links TRBV28 with TRBJ2-5, with D possibly being TRBD1 (5 bases). The V end was cut by 3 bases, the J end by 4 bases, with 12 bases between. The CDR3 covers 14 residues. Per the germline V gene, CDR1 is MDHEN and CDR2 is SYDVKM.

The rearrangement joins TRBV28 to TRBJ1-1; a possible D gene is TRBD1 (5 bases). Trimming pared 8 bases from V and 0 bases from J, leaving 19 bases between. This CDR3 contains 16 residues. Germline V gene lookup returns CDR1 MDHEN and CDR2 SYDVKM. CDR3 residues: CASGGSARDMNTEAFF. CDR3 DNA: TGTGCCAGCGGGGGTTCAGCCCGGGATATGAACACTGAAGCTTTCTTT.

J is TRBJ1-4 and V is TRBV7-8; D gene ambiguous. Trimming removed 4 bases at V and 8 bases at J, with 14 bases between. This CDR3 spans 14 amino acids. Germline CDR1 and CDR2: SGHVS and FQNEAQ. The CDR3 bases are TGTGCCAGCAGCTCCGGACCGGGAGTGGAAAAACTGTTTTTT. Residues: CASSSGPGVEKLFF.

The sample holds a few counts of this clonotype. CDR3 region: CASSPRDRSEQYF. CDR3 bases: TGTGCCAGCTCACCCCGGGACAGGAGCGAGCAGTACTTC. The J gene is TRBJ2-7, the V gene TRBV18, with TRBD1 matching over 8 bases. V was pared by 3 bases and J by 6 bases, with 4 bases of the junction left unmatched. This CDR3 spans 13 amino acids. CDR1 KGHSH and CDR2 LQKENI come from the germline V gene.

This clonotype has ten or more counts. V gene TRBV7-9 combines with J gene TRBJ2-3; D remains ambiguous. The CDR3 has 12 residues. Germline V lookup: CDR1 SEHNR, CDR2 FQNEAQ (reference sequence). The V and J ends lost 5 bases and 13 bases respectively, with 16 bases between them. CDR3 in amino acids: CASSDDRVQKYF. The CDR3 DNA is TGTGCCAGCAGCGACGACCGGGTTCAAAAGTATTTT. Complete variable domain (other parts from reference TRBV7-9 and TRBJ2-3): DTGVSQNPRHKITKRGQNVTFRCDPISEHNRLYWYRQTLGQGPEFLTYFQNEAQLEKSRLLSDRFSAERPKGSFSTLEIQRTEQGDSAMYLCASSDDRVQKYFGPGTRLTVL.

This chain links TRBV10-3 with TRBJ2-7; tentatively, D is TRBD1 (6 bases). CDR3 length: 13 amino acids. The germline V gene encodes CDR1 ENHRY and CDR2 SYGVKD. V dropped 7 bases and J dropped 0 bases, with 10 bases sitting between them. CDR3: CAITRGTSYEQYF. CDR3 DNA sequence: TGTGCCATCACGAGGGGGACCTCCTACGAGCAGTACTTC.

This chain links TRBV5-1 with TRBJ2-3; 9 bases line up with TRBD1. In germline, CDR1 is SGHRS, CDR2 YFSETQ. The CDR3 spans 14 residues. The V and J ends lost 3 bases and 7 bases, in that order; junction bases with no gene match: 6. The CDR3 coding sequence is TGCGCCAGCAGCTCTCGACAGGGGGGTTATACGCAGTATTTT. Translation: CASSSRQGGYTQYF.